This TCR beta chain appears in the sequencing data of a study of T-cell memory formation after mild COVID-19. Study information: Clusters of TCRs were largely donor specific.

Study outcomes and limitations: In second-wave clones peaking day 37, SARS-CoV-2 specificity remained unconfirmed. The CD4+ clones that contracted clustered mainly within CM and EM, and the CD8+ clones concentrated in EMRA.

Using its own MiXCR run on the 5' RACE reads, TCRdb lists one record per CDR3 protein. The sample records hundreds of thousands of distinct CDR3 sequences, roughly 22% being singletons. As to this clonotype: Its matching antigen is unknown.

Trimming took 7 bases from V and 5 from J; bases not matched to a gene: 10. CDR1 is MNHEY, CDR2 SMNVEV, per germline (reference sequence). The length of the CDR3 is 14 residues. The chain links TRBV27 to TRBJ2-7, with 8 bases identical to TRBD2. The sequence was collected from an adult woman who had mild COVID-19 (a few samples of this study predate the infection). Cell type and time point are not known. Input material: PBMCs or a T cell subset sorted from them (not recorded which). In DNA, the CDR3 is TGTGCCAGCACTCCGGGAGGGACGAGGAACGAGCAGTACTTC. It codes for CASTPGGTRNEQYF.